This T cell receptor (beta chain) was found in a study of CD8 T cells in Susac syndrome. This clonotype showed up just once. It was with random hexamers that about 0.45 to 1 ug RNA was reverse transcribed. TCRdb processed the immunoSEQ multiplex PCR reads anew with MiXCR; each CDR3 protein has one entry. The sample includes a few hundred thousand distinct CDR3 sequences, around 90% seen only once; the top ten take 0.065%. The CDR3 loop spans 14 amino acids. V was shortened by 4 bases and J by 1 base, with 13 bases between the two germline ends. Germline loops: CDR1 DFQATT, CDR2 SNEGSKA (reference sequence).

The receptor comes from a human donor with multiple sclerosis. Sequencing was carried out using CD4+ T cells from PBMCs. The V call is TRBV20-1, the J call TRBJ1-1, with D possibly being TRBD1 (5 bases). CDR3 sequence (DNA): TGCAGTGCTAACACGGGACGGCAGAACACTGAAGCTTTCTTT. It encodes CSANTGRQNTEAFF.